The 13 T cell receptor beta chains in this list originate from one sample, sequenced in a study of shared clonotypes between healthy human individuals. Method: immunoSEQ multiplex PCR; TCRdb's copy keeps in-frame clones and lacks some. The table has 1.4 million or so clones, approximately 98.5% seen once. The sample taken for sequencing was naive CD4+ T cells sorted from blood. The subset denotes: CD45RA+ positively selected. All receptors come from a man between 25 and 39 years old in good health.

V is TRBV11-2 and J is TRBJ2-3, with a weak D call TRBD2 (6 bases). Germline CDR1 and CDR2: SGHAT and FQNNGV. The CDR3 contains 15 residues. The ends were cut back, 4 bases at V and 2 bases at J, with 13 bases in the middle. CDR3 sequence (DNA): TGTGCCAGCAGCTACCAAAGGACTAACACAGATACGCAGTATTTT. Encoded protein: CASSYQRTNTDTQYF.

The rearrangement uses TRBV6-1 and TRBJ2-7, with 8 bases matching TRBD2. The CDR3 runs to 17 residues. Germline CDR1 reads MNHNS; CDR2 reads SASEGT. V lost 0 bases, J lost 6 bases, and 13 bases stayed unmatched. The CDR3 DNA is TGTGCCAGCAGTGAAGCGTTAGCGGGAAGGTCTCGGTCCGAGCAGTACTTC. Translating it yields CASSEALAGRSRSEQYF.

This rearrangement joins TRBV7-8 to TRBJ1-2; D gene unclear. The germline gives CDR1 SGHVS, CDR2 FQNEAQ. V lost 4 bases and J 3 bases, leaving 9 bases between the germline ends. The CDR3 is 13 amino acids. The CDR3 sequence: CASSSGEDYGYTF. As DNA, the CDR3 is TGTGCCAGCAGCTCCGGAGAGGACTATGGCTACACCTTC.

This chain connects TRBV6-5 to TRBJ1-1; maybe TRBD1 (5 bases). The CDR3 sequence is 14 residues long. CDR1 is MNHEY, CDR2 SVGAGI, per germline. Trimming removed 2 bases from V and 1 base from J, with 8 bases in between. CDR3 bases: TGTGCCAGCAGTTACAGGCAGGGGAACACTGAAGCTTTCTTT. Protein: CASSYRQGNTEAFF.

A remark on this clone: The same CDR3 can be traced to other DNA sequences in this sample. The genes are TRBV5-1 and TRBJ2-1; 9 bases are a match to TRBD2. The J segment lost 7 bases and the V segment lost 2 bases, leaving 4 bases of the junction unmatched. In germline, CDR1 is SGHRS, CDR2 YFSETQ. The CDR3 runs 14 residues. The CDR3 nucleotides are TGCGCCAGCAGCTTAGTAGCGGGAGATAATGAGCAGTTCTTC. Translating it yields CASSLVAGDNEQFF.

This rearrangement joins TRBV7-9 to TRBJ2-5, with D perhaps matching TRBD1 or TRBD2 (6 bases each). Trimming took off 5 bases at V and 2 bases at J, with 9 bases between the two ends. Germline loops: CDR1 SEHNR, CDR2 FQNEAQ (reference sequence). CDR3 length: 13 residues. CDR3 DNA sequence: TGTGCCAGCAGCCGGGGGCTTCAAGAGACCCAGTACTTC. Residues: CASSRGLQETQYF.

J is TRBJ2-1 and V is TRBV19; 10 bases line up with TRBD2. CDR1 is LNHDA and CDR2 is SQIVND in the germline V gene (reference sequence). V dropped 6 bases and J dropped 8; count of bases not matched to a gene: 7. The CDR3 is made up of 14 amino acids. The CDR3, as DNA: TGTGCCAGTAGGCGGCTAGCGGGAGATCATGAGCAGTTCTTC. Its translation is CASRRLAGDHEQFF. The variable domain in full, with the rest retrieved from reference TRBV19 and TRBJ2-1, is DGGITQSPKYLFRKEGQNVTLSCEQNLNHDAMYWYRQDPGQGLRLIYYSQIVNDFQKGDIAEGYSVSREKKESFPLTVTSAQKNPTAFYLCASRRLAGDHEQFFGPGTRLTVL.

This sequence joins TRBV27 and TRBJ1-5; D not resolved. Trimming stripped 4 bases from V and 6 bases from J, with 10 bases between. Germline V gene lookup returns CDR1 MNHEY and CDR2 SMNVEV (reference sequence). The CDR3 extends over 13 amino acids. This chain's CDR3 is CASSSHLRQPQHF. CDR3 nucleotide sequence: TGTGCCAGCAGTTCCCATCTCCGTCAGCCCCAGCATTTT.

This clone was counted once. The chain recombines TRBV29-1 with TRBJ2-7; tentative D call: TRBD2 (7 bases). Germline assignment: CDR1 SQVTM and CDR2 ANQGSEA. The CDR3 loop spans 13 amino acids. Trimming stripped 5 bases from V and 6 bases from J, with 17 bases between. The CDR3 bases are TGCAGCGTTCGAGGGGGGGTATGGGGCGAGCAGTACTTC. This sequence encodes CSVRGGVWGEQYF.

Details on this clone: In the same sample, other DNA sequences code for this CDR3. The chain combines TRBV5-4 with TRBJ2-2; 11 positions match TRBD2. Germline V gene data show CDR1 as SGHNT and CDR2 as YYREEE (reference sequence). V lost 4 bases to trimming and J lost 0 bases; unmatched junction nucleotides: 2. CDR3 size: 16 residues. CDR3 in amino acids: CASSQGLAANTGELFF. CDR3 in DNA: TGTGCCAGCAGCCAGGGACTAGCGGCGAACACCGGGGAGCTGTTTTTT. The variable domain in full, completed from reference TRBV5-4 and TRBJ2-2, reads ETGVTQSPTHLIKTRGQQVTLRCSSQSGHNTVSWYQQALGQGPQFIFQYYREEENGRGNFPPRFSGLQFPNYSSELNVNALELDDSALYLCASSQGLAANTGELFFGEGSRLTVL.

This clone occurred once. A read error may account for a junction end that differs from germline. V and J are TRBV7-7 and TRBJ2-2, with 10 bases lining up with TRBD2. Germline V gene lookup returns CDR1 SSHAT and CDR2 FNYEAQ (reference sequence). The CDR3 is 16 amino acids. The CDR3 nucleotides are TGTGCTAGCAGTCTTGGACTAGCGGCCAACACCGGGGAGCTGTTTTTT. Its protein product is CASSLGLAANTGELFF.

The V call is TRBV5-4, the J call TRBJ1-2; no clear D. Deletions cut 1 base from V and 8 bases from J, with 9 bases between. CDR1 and CDR2 from the germline V gene are SGHNT and YYREEE (reference sequence). CDR3 length: 12 amino acids. The DNA of the CDR3 is TGTGCCAGCAGCTTGCAGGCGGGCGGCTACACCTTC. It codes for CASSLQAGGYTF.

The V call is TRBV11-2, the J call TRBJ1-1; D uncertain. The germline gives CDR1 SGHAT, CDR2 FQNNGV. The CDR3 runs 13 residues. Trimming pared 5 bases from V and 1 base from J, leaving 8 bases between. CDR3 residues: CASSPRRNTEAFF. CDR3 DNA: TGTGCCAGCAGCCCCAGAAGGAACACTGAAGCTTTCTTT. Full variable domain (remainder filled in from reference TRBV11-2 and TRBJ1-1): EAGVAQSPRYKIIEKRQSVAFWCNPISGHATLYWYQQILGQGPKLLIQFQNNGVVDDSQLPKDRFSAERLKGVDSTLKIQPAKLEDSAVYLCASSPRRNTEAFFGQGTRLTVV.